The T cell receptor beta chain under discussion was sequenced for a study of CD8 T cells in ankylosing spondylitis. Broader study findings: Prior work had noted some motif variants in reactive arthritis blood and synovial fluid. For ankylosing spondylitis blood, a TCR beta motif of under 10 highly homologous variants appeared characteristic. Relatively scarce in peripheral blood, disease-linked clones were CD8+.

From germline, CDR1 is MGHRA and CDR2 YSYEKL. There are 18 residues in the CDR3. V was clipped by 0 bases and J by 9 bases; unmatched bases: 16. Libraries for TCR beta were made by quantitative 5'-RACE with molecular barcodes. A single record per CDR3 protein comes from TCRdb applying MiXCR to the 5' RACE reads. The sample gives hundreds of thousands of distinct CDR3 sequences, approximately 12% of which show up once; just over 0.5% is in the top ten. This clonotype has a handful of counts. The antigen remains undetermined. The TCR sequence derives from a male donor with ankylosing spondylitis. This chain connects TRBV4-1 to TRBJ2-2; 7 bases are shared with TRBD2. Material: blood, either unsorted or a sorted T cell fraction (not recorded which). The DNA of the CDR3 is TGCGCCAGCAGCCAAGATAAGCCTCCTCGGGCGGGAGTTTGGGAGCTGTTTTTT. It translates to CASSQDKPPRAGVWELFF.